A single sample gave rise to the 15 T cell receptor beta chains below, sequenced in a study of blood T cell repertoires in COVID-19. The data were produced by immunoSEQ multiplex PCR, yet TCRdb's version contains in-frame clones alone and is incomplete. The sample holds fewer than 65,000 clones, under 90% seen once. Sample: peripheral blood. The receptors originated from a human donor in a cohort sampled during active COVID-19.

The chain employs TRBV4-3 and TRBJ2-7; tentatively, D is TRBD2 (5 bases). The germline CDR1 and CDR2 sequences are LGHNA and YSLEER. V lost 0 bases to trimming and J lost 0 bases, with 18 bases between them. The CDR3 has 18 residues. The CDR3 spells CASSQDLAGRRSSYEQYF. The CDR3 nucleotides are TGCGCCAGCAGCCAAGACCTAGCCGGACGCAGGAGCTCCTACGAGCAGTACTTC.

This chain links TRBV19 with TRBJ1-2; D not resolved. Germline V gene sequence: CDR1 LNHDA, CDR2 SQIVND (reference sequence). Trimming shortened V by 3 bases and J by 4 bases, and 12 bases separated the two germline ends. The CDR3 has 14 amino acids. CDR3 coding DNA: TGTGCCAGTAGTATCGGGGAGGTCGCCTATGGCTACACCTTC. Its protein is CASSIGEVAYGYTF.

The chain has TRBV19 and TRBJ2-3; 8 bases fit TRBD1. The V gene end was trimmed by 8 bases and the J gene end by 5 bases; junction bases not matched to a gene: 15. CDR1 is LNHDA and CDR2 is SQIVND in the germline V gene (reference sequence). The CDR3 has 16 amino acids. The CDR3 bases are TGTGCCAGTCGCCATCTCGGACAGGGAAAAGGAGATACGCAGTATTTT. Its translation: CASRHLGQGKGDTQYF.

Here the CDR3 reads CAWRRDTRKAFF. CDR3 in DNA: TGTGCCTGGAGAAGGGACACCCGGAAAGCTTTCTTT. This rearrangement joins TRBV30 to TRBJ1-1, with D maybe TRBD1 (6 bases). V was clipped by 3 bases and J by 9 bases, with 14 bases between them. This CDR3 has 12 amino acids. CDR1 is GTSNPN and CDR2 is SVGIG in the germline V gene (reference sequence).

CDR3 bases: TGTGCCAGCAAGGACAGGGGAATAGCTAACTATGGCTACACCTTC. It translates to CASKDRGIANYGYTF. The V gene is TRBV6-5, the J gene TRBJ1-2, with TRBD1 identical over 9 bases. Per germline, CDR1 MNHEY and CDR2 SVGAGI. The CDR3 is made up of 15 amino acids. The junction had 6 bases not matched to a gene; V was cut back by 7 bases and J by 0 bases.

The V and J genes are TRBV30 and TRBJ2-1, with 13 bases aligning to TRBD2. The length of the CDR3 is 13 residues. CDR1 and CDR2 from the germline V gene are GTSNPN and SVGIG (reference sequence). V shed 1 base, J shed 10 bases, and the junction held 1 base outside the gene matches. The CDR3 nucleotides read TGTGCCTGGAGTGGGACTAGCGGGGGAGAGCAGTTCTTC. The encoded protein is CAWSGTSGGEQFF.

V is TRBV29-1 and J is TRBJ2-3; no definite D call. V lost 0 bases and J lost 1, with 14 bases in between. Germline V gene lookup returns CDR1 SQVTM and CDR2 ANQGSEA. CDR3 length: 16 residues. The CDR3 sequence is CSVEDPSVRGTDTQYF. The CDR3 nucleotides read TGCAGCGTTGAAGATCCTTCCGTGAGAGGCACAGATACGCAGTATTTT.

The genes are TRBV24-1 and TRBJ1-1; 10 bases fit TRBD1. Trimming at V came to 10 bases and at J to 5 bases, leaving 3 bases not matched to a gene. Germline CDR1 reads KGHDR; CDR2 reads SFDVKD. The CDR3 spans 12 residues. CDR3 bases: TGTGCCACTCAGGACAGGGGGACTGAAGCTTTCTTT. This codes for CATQDRGTEAFF.

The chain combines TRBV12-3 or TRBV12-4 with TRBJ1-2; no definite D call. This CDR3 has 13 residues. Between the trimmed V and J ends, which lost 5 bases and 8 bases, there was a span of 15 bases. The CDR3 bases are TGTGCCAGCAGTCACAGCCCCCATGAGGGCTACACCTTC. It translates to CASSHSPHEGYTF.

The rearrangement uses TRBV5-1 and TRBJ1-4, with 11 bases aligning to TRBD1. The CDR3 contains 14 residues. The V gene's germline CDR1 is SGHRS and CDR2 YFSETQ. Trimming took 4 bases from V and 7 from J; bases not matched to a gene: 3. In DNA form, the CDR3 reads TGCGCCAGCAGCACCGGGACAGGGGGTGAAAAACTGTTTTTT. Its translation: CASSTGTGGEKLFF. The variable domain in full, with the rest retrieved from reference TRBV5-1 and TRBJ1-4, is KAGVTQTPRYLIKTRGQQVTLSCSPISGHRSVSWYQQTPGQGLQFLFEYFSETQRNKGNFPGRFSGRQFSNSRSEMNVSTLELGDSALYLCASSTGTGGEKLFFGSGTQLSVL.

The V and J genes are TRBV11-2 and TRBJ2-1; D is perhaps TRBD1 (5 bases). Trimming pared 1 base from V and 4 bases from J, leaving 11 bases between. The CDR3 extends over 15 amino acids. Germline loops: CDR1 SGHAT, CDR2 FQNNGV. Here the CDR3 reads CASSLVRQGYNEQFF. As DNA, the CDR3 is TGTGCCAGCAGCTTAGTCCGGCAGGGTTACAATGAGCAGTTCTTC. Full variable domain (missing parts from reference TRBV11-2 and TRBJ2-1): EAGVAQSPRYKIIEKRQSVAFWCNPISGHATLYWYQQILGQGPKLLIQFQNNGVVDDSQLPKDRFSAERLKGVDSTLKIQPAKLEDSAVYLCASSLVRQGYNEQFFGPGTRLTVL.

The CDR3 spells CASSQERTQYF. As DNA, the CDR3 is TGTGCCAGCAGCCAAGAGCGTACGCAGTATTTT. J is TRBJ2-3 and V is TRBV4-2; no firm D call. This CDR3 is built from 11 residues. Trimming removed 0 bases at V and 8 bases at J, with 3 bases between. Per germline, CDR1 LGHNA and CDR2 YNFKEQ.

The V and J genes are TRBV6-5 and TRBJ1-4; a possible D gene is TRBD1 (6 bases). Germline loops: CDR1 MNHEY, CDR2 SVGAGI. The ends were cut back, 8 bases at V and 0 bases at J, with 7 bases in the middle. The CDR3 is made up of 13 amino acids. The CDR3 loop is CASQGSTNEKLFF. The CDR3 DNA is TGTGCCAGCCAGGGGTCAACTAATGAAAAACTGTTTTTT.

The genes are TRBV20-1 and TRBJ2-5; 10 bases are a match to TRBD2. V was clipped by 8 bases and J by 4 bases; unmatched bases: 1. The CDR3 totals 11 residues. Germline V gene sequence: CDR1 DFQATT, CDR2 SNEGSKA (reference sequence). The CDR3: CSRTSGETQYF. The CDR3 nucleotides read TGCAGTAGGACTAGCGGAGAGACCCAGTACTTC.

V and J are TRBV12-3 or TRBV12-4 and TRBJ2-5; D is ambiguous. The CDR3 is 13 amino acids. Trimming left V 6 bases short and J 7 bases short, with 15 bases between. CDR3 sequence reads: CASSEVNSGTQYF. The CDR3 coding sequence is TGTGCCAGCAGCGAGGTGAATTCTGGGACCCAGTACTTC.